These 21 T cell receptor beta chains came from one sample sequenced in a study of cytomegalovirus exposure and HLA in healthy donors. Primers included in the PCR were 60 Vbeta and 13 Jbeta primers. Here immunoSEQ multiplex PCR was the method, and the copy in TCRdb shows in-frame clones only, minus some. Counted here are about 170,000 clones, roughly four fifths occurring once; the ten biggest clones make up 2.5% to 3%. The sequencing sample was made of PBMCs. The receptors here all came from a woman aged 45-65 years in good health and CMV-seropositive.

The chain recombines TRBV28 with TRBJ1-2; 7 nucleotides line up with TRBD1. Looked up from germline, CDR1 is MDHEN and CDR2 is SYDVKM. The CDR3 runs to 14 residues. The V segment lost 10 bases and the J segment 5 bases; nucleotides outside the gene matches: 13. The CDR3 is CATHTGVFMYGYTF. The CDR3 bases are TGTGCCACCCATACAGGGGTTTTTATGTATGGCTACACCTTC.

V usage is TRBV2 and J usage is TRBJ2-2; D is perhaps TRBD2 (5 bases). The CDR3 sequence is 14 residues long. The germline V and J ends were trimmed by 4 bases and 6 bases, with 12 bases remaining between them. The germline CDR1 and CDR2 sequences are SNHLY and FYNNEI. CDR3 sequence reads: CASSVRTPPGELFF. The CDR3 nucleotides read TGTGCCAGCAGTGTTAGGACTCCACCCGGGGAGCTGTTTTTT. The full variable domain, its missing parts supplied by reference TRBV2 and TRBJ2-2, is EPEVTQTPSHQVTQMGQEVILRCVPISNHLYFYWYRQILGQKVEFLVSFYNNEISEKSEIFDDQFSVERPDGSNFTLKIRSTKLEDSAMYFCASSVRTPPGELFFGEGSRLTVL.

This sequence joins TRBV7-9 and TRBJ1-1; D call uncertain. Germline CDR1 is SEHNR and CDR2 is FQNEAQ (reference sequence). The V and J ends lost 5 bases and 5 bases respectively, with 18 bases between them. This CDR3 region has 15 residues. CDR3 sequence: CASSPRFDGGTEAFF. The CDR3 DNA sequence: TGTGCCAGCAGCCCCCGATTCGACGGAGGGACTGAAGCTTTCTTT.

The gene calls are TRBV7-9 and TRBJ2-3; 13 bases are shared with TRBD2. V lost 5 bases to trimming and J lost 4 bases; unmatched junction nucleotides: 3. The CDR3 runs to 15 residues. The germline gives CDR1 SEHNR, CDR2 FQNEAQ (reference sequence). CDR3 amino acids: CASSRTSGGPDTQYF. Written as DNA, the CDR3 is TGTGCCAGCAGCCGGACTAGCGGGGGCCCAGATACGCAGTATTTT.

The CDR3 loop reads CASSLVGPSTDTQYF. The CDR3 DNA is TGCGCCAGCAGCTTGGTGGGGCCGAGCACAGATACGCAGTATTTT. The chain joins TRBV5-1 to TRBJ2-3; the D gene is possibly TRBD1 (5 bases). Trimming took off 0 bases at V and 0 bases at J, with 8 bases between the two ends. This CDR3 is built from 15 residues. CDR1 and CDR2 (germline): SGHRS, YFSETQ.

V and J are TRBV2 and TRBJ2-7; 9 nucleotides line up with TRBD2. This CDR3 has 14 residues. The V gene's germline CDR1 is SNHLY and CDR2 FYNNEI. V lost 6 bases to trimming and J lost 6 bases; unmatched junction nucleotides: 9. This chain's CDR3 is CASRRLAEFSEQYF. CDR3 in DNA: TGTGCCAGCAGGAGACTAGCGGAGTTCTCCGAGCAGTACTTC.

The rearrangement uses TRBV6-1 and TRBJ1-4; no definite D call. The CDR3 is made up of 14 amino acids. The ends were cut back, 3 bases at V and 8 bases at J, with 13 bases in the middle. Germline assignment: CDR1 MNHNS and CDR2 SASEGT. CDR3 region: CASSDVGRREKLFF. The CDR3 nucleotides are TGTGCCAGCAGTGACGTGGGCAGAAGAGAAAAACTGTTTTTT.

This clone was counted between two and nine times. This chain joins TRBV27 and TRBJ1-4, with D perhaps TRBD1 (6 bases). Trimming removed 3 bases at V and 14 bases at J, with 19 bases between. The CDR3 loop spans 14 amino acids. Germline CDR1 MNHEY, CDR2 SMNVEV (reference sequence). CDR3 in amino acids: CASSFNIRDTELFF. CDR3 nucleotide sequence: TGTGCCAGCAGTTTTAACATCCGGGACACAGAGCTGTTTTTT. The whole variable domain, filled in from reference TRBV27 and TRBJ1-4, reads EAQVTQNPRYLITVTGKKLTVTCSQNMNHEYMSWYRQDPGLGLRQIYYSMNVEVTDKGDVPEGYKVSRKEKRNFPLILESPSPNQTSLYFCASSFNIRDTELFFGSGTQLSVL.

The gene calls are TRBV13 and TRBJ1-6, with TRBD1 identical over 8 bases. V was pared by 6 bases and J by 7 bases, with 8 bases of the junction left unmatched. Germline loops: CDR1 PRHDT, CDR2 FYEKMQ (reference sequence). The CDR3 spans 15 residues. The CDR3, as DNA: TGTGCCAGCAGAGATACAGGGGGTGAGAATTCACCCCTCCACTTT. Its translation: CASRDTGGENSPLHF.

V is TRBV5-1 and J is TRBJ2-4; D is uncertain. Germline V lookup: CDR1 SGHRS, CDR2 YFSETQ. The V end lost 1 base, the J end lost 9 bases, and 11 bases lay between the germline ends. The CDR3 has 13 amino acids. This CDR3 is CASSLYPGTIQYF. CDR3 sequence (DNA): TGCGCCAGCAGCTTGTATCCGGGTACCATTCAGTACTTC.

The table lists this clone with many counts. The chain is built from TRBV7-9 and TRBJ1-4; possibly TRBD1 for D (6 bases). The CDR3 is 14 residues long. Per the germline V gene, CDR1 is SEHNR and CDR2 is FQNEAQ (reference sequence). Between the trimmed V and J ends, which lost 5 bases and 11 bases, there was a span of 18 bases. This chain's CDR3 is CASSELRGMRKLFF. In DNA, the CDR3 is TGTGCCAGCAGCGAGCTCAGGGGAATGAGGAAACTGTTTTTT. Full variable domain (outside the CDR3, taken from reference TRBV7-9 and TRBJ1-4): DTGVSQNPRHKITKRGQNVTFRCDPISEHNRLYWYRQTLGQGPEFLTYFQNEAQLEKSRLLSDRFSAERPKGSFSTLEIQRTEQGDSAMYLCASSELRGMRKLFFGSGTQLSVL.

CDR3 in DNA: TGTGCCTGGAGTGTGAGGGGAGGGGAAAAACTGTTTTTT. It translates to CAWSVRGGEKLFF. The V call is TRBV30, the J call TRBJ1-4, with D tentatively TRBD1 (5 bases). The CDR3 spans 13 residues. CDR1 and CDR2 (germline): GTSNPN, SVGIG (reference sequence). V lost 0 bases and J 8 bases, leaving 10 bases between the germline ends.

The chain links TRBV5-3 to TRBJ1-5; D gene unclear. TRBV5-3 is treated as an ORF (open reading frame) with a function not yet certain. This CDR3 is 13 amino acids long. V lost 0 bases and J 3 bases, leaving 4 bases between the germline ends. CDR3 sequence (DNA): TGTGCCAGAAGCTTGGCCTACAATCAGCCCCAGCATTTT. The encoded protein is CARSLAYNQPQHF.

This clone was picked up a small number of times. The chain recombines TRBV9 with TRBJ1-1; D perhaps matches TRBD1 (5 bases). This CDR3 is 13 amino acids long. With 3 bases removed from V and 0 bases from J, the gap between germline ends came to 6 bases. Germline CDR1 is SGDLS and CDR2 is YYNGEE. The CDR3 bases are TGTGCCAGCAGCGAGACAGTGAACACTGAAGCTTTCTTT. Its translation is CASSETVNTEAFF.

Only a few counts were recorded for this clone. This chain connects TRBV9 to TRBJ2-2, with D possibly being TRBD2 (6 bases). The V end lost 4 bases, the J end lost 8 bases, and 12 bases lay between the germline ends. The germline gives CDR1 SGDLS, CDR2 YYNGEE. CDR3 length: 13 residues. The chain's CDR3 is CASSPTTRGELFF. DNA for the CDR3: TGTGCCAGCAGCCCTACGACTAGAGGGGAGCTGTTTTTT.

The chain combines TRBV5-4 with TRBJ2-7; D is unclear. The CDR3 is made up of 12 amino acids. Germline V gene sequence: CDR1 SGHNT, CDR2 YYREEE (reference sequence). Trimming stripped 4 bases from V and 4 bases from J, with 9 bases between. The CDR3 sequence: CASSTSGYEQYF. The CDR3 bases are TGTGCCAGCAGCACCTCAGGTTACGAGCAGTACTTC.

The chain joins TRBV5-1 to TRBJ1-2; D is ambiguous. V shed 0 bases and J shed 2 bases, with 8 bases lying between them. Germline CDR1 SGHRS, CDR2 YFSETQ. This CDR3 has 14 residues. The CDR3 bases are TGCGCCAGCAGCTTGGGTACACACAACTATGGCTACACCTTC. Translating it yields CASSLGTHNYGYTF.

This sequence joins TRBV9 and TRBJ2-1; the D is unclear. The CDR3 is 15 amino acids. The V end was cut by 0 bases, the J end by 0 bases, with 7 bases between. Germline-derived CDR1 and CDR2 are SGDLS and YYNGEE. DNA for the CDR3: TGTGCCAGCAGCGTAGTGCCAGGCTCCTACAATGAGCAGTTCTTC. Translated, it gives CASSVVPGSYNEQFF.

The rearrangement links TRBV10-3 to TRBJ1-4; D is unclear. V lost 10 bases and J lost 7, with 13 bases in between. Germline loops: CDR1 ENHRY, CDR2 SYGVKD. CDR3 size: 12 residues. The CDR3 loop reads CASKHSGEKLFF. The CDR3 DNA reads TGTGCCAGTAAGCACTCGGGTGAAAAACTGTTTTTT.

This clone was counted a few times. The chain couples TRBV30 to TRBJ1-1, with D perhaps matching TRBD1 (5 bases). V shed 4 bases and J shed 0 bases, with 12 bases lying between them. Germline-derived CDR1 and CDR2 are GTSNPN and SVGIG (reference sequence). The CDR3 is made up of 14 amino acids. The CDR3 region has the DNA TGTGCCTGGACAGGGATAGGCTTGAACACTGAAGCTTTCTTT. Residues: CAWTGIGLNTEAFF.

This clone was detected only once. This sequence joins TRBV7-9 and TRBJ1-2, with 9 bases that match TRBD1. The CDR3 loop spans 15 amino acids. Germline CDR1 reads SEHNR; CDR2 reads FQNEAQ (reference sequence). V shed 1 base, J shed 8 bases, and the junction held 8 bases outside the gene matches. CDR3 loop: CASSLEPTGGEGYTF. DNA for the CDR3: TGTGCCAGCAGCTTAGAGCCCACAGGGGGCGAGGGCTACACCTTC.